The present T cell receptor beta chain was sequenced within a study of graft-versus-host responses after intestinal transplantation. This clone showed up just once. As yet, its antigen is unknown. Measured with immunoSEQ multiplex PCR; TCRdb has only the in-frame clones, and not every one. Of 80,000 to 100,000 clones in the sample, under 90% were seen once. V lost 1 base and J lost 2; bases outside the gene matches: 3. Germline V gene lookup returns CDR1 SGHRS and CDR2 YFSETQ. The CDR3 runs to 15 residues. The clonotype was recovered from a human donor who received an intestinal transplant. J is TRBJ2-1 and V is TRBV5-1; 7 bases match TRBD1. This sample comprised unstimulated CD4+ T cells sorted from spleen or lymph node cells, obtained before intestinal transplant. The CDR3 spells CASSLSGQPYNEQFF. CDR3 nucleotide sequence: TGCGCCAGCAGCTTGTCGGGACAGCCCTACAATGAGCAGTTCTTC.